This is a list of T cell receptor beta chains from one sample in a study of cytomegalovirus exposure and HLA in healthy donors. The protocol was immunoSEQ multiplex PCR, while the TCRdb copy is restricted to in-frame clones and leaves out a portion. The table records about 130,000 clones, around 77% of them present only once. The sequencing sample was made of PBMCs. These receptors were obtained from a male donor in good health and CMV-seropositive. CDR3s include the opening cysteine and the closing phenylalanine or tryptophan. Each record gives: V gene, D gene, J gene, clone size, CDR3 DNA, CDR3 protein. The D gene is left open where the match is weak. Size is omitted from some rows. Given values are once, few, many or a class for expanded clones.

v_call: TRBV10-3
d_call: NA
j_call: TRBJ1-5
clone_size: NA
cdr3_nt: TGTGCCATCAGTGAGTCGACTTGGTATAGCAATCAGCCCCAGCATTTT
cdr3_aa: CAISESTWYSNQPQHF

v_call: TRBV6-1
d_call: TRBD2
j_call: TRBJ2-7
clone_size: NA
cdr3_nt: TGTGCCAGCAGGGCTAGCGGGGGCCCCGAGCAGTACTTC
cdr3_aa: CASRASGGPEQYF

v_call: TRBV21-1
d_call: NA
j_call: TRBJ1-4
clone_size: NA
cdr3_nt: TGTGCCAGCAGCAAAGAGAGGGATTCAACTAATGAAAAACTGTTTTTT
cdr3_aa: CASSKERDSTNEKLFF

v_call: TRBV28
d_call: NA
j_call: TRBJ2-4
clone_size: NA
cdr3_nt: TGTGCCAGCCAAAGTTTATTATCCAGTCAGGGGACCAAAAACATTCAGTACTTC
cdr3_aa: CASQSLLSSQGTKNIQYF

v_call: TRBV28
d_call: NA
j_call: TRBJ2-1
clone_size: NA
cdr3_nt: TGTGCCAGCAAAATGGCGGGCGAAAACCAGTTCTTC
cdr3_aa: CASKMAGENQFF

v_call: TRBV6-5
d_call: NA
j_call: TRBJ1-2
clone_size: NA
cdr3_nt: TGTGCCAGTAGTACGCAGACACCCCCGGGAGGCTACACCTTC
cdr3_aa: CASSTQTPPGGYTF

v_call: TRBV5-1
d_call: NA
j_call: TRBJ2-7
clone_size: NA
cdr3_nt: TGCGCCAGCAGCTTGGTTACTAGCCACCCCTACGAGCAGTACTTC
cdr3_aa: CASSLVTSHPYEQYF

v_call: TRBV10-3
d_call: NA
j_call: TRBJ1-1
clone_size: NA
cdr3_nt: TGTGCCATCAGTGGGCAGGTTAACACTGAAGCTTTCTTT
cdr3_aa: CAISGQVNTEAFF

v_call: TRBV7-9
d_call: NA
j_call: TRBJ1-4
clone_size: NA
cdr3_nt: TGTTCCAGCACCCTTGGGGAGGGGACTGTTGATGAAAAACTGTTTTTT
cdr3_aa: CSSTLGEGTVDEKLFF

v_call: TRBV18
d_call: NA
j_call: TRBJ2-3
clone_size: NA
cdr3_nt: TGTGCCAGCTCACCGTTTTCTAGGGGGACAGATACGCAGTATTTT
cdr3_aa: CASSPFSRGTDTQYF

v_call: TRBV10-3
d_call: TRBD2
j_call: TRBJ2-1
clone_size: NA
cdr3_nt: TGTGCCATCAGTGAACTAGCGGGGCTTAATGAGCAGTTCTTC
cdr3_aa: CAISELAGLNEQFF

v_call: TRBV6-1
d_call: NA
j_call: TRBJ1-6
clone_size: few
cdr3_nt: TGTGCCAGCACTACCGACAGGTCGGGGAATTCACCCCTCCACTTT
cdr3_aa: CASTTDRSGNSPLHF

v_call: TRBV7-9
d_call: NA
j_call: TRBJ1-5
clone_size: NA
cdr3_nt: TGTGCCAGCAGCTTCGGGGGGTGGAATCAGCCCCAGCATTTT
cdr3_aa: CASSFGGWNQPQHF

v_call: TRBV9
d_call: NA
j_call: TRBJ2-7
clone_size: NA
cdr3_nt: TGTGCCAGCAGCGTAGTAAGGGGCAGGCTCTCCTACGAGCAGTACTTC
cdr3_aa: CASSVVRGRLSYEQYF

v_call: TRBV7-9
d_call: NA
j_call: TRBJ2-3
clone_size: NA
cdr3_nt: TGTGCCAGCAGCTGGGCCCTCACAGATACGCAGTATTTT
cdr3_aa: CASSWALTDTQYF

v_call: TRBV6-5
d_call: TRBD1
j_call: TRBJ2-5
clone_size: NA
cdr3_nt: TGTGCCAGCATGGACAGGGAGAGGGAGACCCAGTACTTC
cdr3_aa: CASMDRERETQYF

v_call: TRBV29-1
d_call: TRBD2
j_call: TRBJ2-1
clone_size: NA
cdr3_nt: TGCAGCGTTGTTGGGACTAGCGGGGGTGGTGGGCAGTTCTTC
cdr3_aa: CSVVGTSGGGGQFF

v_call: TRBV28
d_call: NA
j_call: TRBJ2-2
clone_size: NA
cdr3_nt: TGTGCCAGCAGAGGACACAGGAACACCGGGGAGCTGTTTTTT
cdr3_aa: CASRGHRNTGELFF

v_call: TRBV2
d_call: TRBD1
j_call: TRBJ1-2
clone_size: once
cdr3_nt: TGTGCCAGCAGATCGGGACAGGGATCTGGCTACACCTTC
cdr3_aa: CASRSGQGSGYTF

v_call: TRBV5-6
d_call: TRBD1
j_call: TRBJ2-6
clone_size: NA
cdr3_nt: TGTGCCAGCAGCCGGGACAGCTATAAGTCTGGGGCCAACGTCCTGACTTTC
cdr3_aa: CASSRDSYKSGANVLTF

v_call: TRBV7-4
d_call: NA
j_call: TRBJ1-1
clone_size: NA
cdr3_nt: TGTGCCAGCAGCTGGGGGGGCGCTTTTTCTAACACTGAAGCTTTCTTT
cdr3_aa: CASSWGGAFSNTEAFF

v_call: TRBV2
d_call: NA
j_call: TRBJ1-5
clone_size: NA
cdr3_nt: TGTGCCAGCACCCCCCGACAGACCGACGGTAGCAATCAGCCCCAGCATTTT
cdr3_aa: CASTPRQTDGSNQPQHF

v_call: TRBV9
d_call: TRBD1
j_call: TRBJ1-5
clone_size: NA
cdr3_nt: TGTGCCAGCAGCCCAGGGACAGGCCCCAATCAGCCCCAGCATTTT
cdr3_aa: CASSPGTGPNQPQHF

v_call: TRBV30
d_call: NA
j_call: TRBJ2-7
clone_size: NA
cdr3_nt: TGTGCCTGGAGTAGATCAACAGGGATCTACGAGCAGTACTTC
cdr3_aa: CAWSRSTGIYEQYF

v_call: TRBV10-3
d_call: TRBD2
j_call: TRBJ2-1
clone_size: once
cdr3_nt: TGTGCCATCAGTGAGACCCTAGCGGGAGGTGTAGAGCAGTTCTTC
cdr3_aa: CAISETLAGGVEQFF

v_call: TRBV29-1
d_call: TRBD2
j_call: TRBJ2-1
clone_size: NA
cdr3_nt: TGCAGCGCCTCGGGGGGGCCGAATGAGCAGTTCTTC
cdr3_aa: CSASGGPNEQFF

v_call: TRBV9
d_call: TRBD2
j_call: TRBJ2-5
clone_size: NA
cdr3_nt: TGTGCCAGCAGCGTAGCTCGGCAGGGAGGGCAAGAGACCCAGTACTTC
cdr3_aa: CASSVARQGGQETQYF

v_call: TRBV7-9
d_call: NA
j_call: TRBJ1-2
clone_size: NA
cdr3_nt: TGTGCCAGCAGCTTGGACAGAGCACACTACACCTTC
cdr3_aa: CASSLDRAHYTF

v_call: TRBV18
d_call: NA
j_call: TRBJ1-2
clone_size: NA
cdr3_nt: TGTGCCAGCTCACCTCGGGAGCATCCCACCGCTGGCTACACCTTC
cdr3_aa: CASSPREHPTAGYTF

v_call: TRBV7-2
d_call: TRBD1
j_call: TRBJ1-1
clone_size: few
cdr3_nt: TGTGCCAGCAGCACTCTCTCAGGGGGAGCTTTCTTT
cdr3_aa: CASSTLSGGAFF

v_call: TRBV5-4
d_call: TRBD2
j_call: TRBJ2-7
clone_size: NA
cdr3_nt: TGTGCCAGCAGCTTTGCGGGGGGCAGGTACGAGCAGTACTTC
cdr3_aa: CASSFAGGRYEQYF

v_call: TRBV15
d_call: TRBD1
j_call: TRBJ2-7
clone_size: NA
cdr3_nt: TGTGCCACCAGCTTAGACAGGGGCTACGAGCAGTACTTC
cdr3_aa: CATSLDRGYEQYF

v_call: TRBV7-3
d_call: TRBD2
j_call: TRBJ2-3
clone_size: NA
cdr3_nt: TGTGCCAGCAGCTTAGCGGGAGGCGAGGTCGATACGCAGTATTTT
cdr3_aa: CASSLAGGEVDTQYF

v_call: TRBV6-6
d_call: TRBD1
j_call: TRBJ1-1
clone_size: few
cdr3_nt: TGTGCCAGCAGTTACGGTGACAGGGACACTGAAGCTTTCTTT
cdr3_aa: CASSYGDRDTEAFF

v_call: TRBV5-1
d_call: TRBD2
j_call: TRBJ2-1
clone_size: NA
cdr3_nt: TGCGCCAGCAGCCCTTCGCTAGCGGGGGCCGACAATGAGCAGTTCTTC
cdr3_aa: CASSPSLAGADNEQFF

v_call: TRBV7-2
d_call: NA
j_call: TRBJ2-7
clone_size: NA
cdr3_nt: TGTGCCAGCAGCTTAAACCTAGGATCCTACGAGCAGTACTTC
cdr3_aa: CASSLNLGSYEQYF

v_call: TRBV7-8
d_call: TRBD1
j_call: TRBJ1-3
clone_size: NA
cdr3_nt: TGTGCCAGCAGCCATCGTGACAGGGTAGACGGAAACACCATATATTTT
cdr3_aa: CASSHRDRVDGNTIYF

v_call: TRBV27
d_call: NA
j_call: TRBJ2-6
clone_size: NA
cdr3_nt: TGTGCCAGCAGTTTGGCGGCCGGGGCCAACGTCCTGACTTTC
cdr3_aa: CASSLAAGANVLTF

v_call: TRBV15
d_call: TRBD1
j_call: TRBJ2-1
clone_size: NA
cdr3_nt: TGTGCCACCAGCACCGGGGACAGGGTATACAATGAGCAGTTCTTC
cdr3_aa: CATSTGDRVYNEQFF

v_call: TRBV6-5
d_call: TRBD1
j_call: TRBJ1-3
clone_size: NA
cdr3_nt: TGTGCCAGCACCTACACAGGGGGCTCTGGAAACACCATATATTTT
cdr3_aa: CASTYTGGSGNTIYF

v_call: TRBV2
d_call: NA
j_call: TRBJ1-4
clone_size: few
cdr3_nt: TGTGCCAGCTCACGACTGCTTGAAAAACTGTTTTTT
cdr3_aa: CASSRLLEKLFF

v_call: TRBV19
d_call: NA
j_call: TRBJ1-2
clone_size: once
cdr3_nt: TGTGCCAGTAAGAACAGAACATTAGGTAGCTACACCTTC
cdr3_aa: CASKNRTLGSYTF

v_call: TRBV18
d_call: NA
j_call: TRBJ1-5
clone_size: NA
cdr3_nt: TGTGCCAGCTCACCGATGCAGACTGCCGGGGGACCCCAGCATTTT
cdr3_aa: CASSPMQTAGGPQHF

v_call: TRBV9
d_call: TRBD2
j_call: TRBJ2-5
clone_size: NA
cdr3_nt: TGTGCCAGCAGCGTAGCCGGGGGGATGCAGTACTTC
cdr3_aa: CASSVAGGMQYF

v_call: TRBV5-6
d_call: TRBD2
j_call: TRBJ2-2
clone_size: NA
cdr3_nt: TGTGCCAGCAGCACCAGGACTAGCGGGAAGGGAACCGGGGAGCTGTTTTTT
cdr3_aa: CASSTRTSGKGTGELFF

v_call: TRBV9
d_call: TRBD1
j_call: TRBJ1-4
clone_size: NA
cdr3_nt: TGTGCCAGCAGCGTAGGCACCGGGACAGTTAATGAAAAACTGTTTTTT
cdr3_aa: CASSVGTGTVNEKLFF

v_call: TRBV7-6
d_call: NA
j_call: TRBJ2-2
clone_size: NA
cdr3_nt: TGTGCCAGCAGCTTAGCGGGGGGGCTTGCCGGGGAGCTGTTTTTT
cdr3_aa: CASSLAGGLAGELFF

v_call: TRBV12-5
d_call: NA
j_call: TRBJ2-5
clone_size: NA
cdr3_nt: TGTGCTAGTAATCAGGCTGGCGAAGAGACCCAGTACTTC
cdr3_aa: CASNQAGEETQYF

v_call: TRBV5-1
d_call: NA
j_call: TRBJ1-2
clone_size: NA
cdr3_nt: TGCGCCAGCAGCTTGGACGATACAGCTGGCTACACCTTC
cdr3_aa: CASSLDDTAGYTF

v_call: TRBV18
d_call: TRBD1
j_call: TRBJ1-1
clone_size: NA
cdr3_nt: TGTGCCAGCTCACCCCAGGGGGTTAGGGGCACTGAAGCTTTCTTT
cdr3_aa: CASSPQGVRGTEAFF

v_call: TRBV10-3
d_call: TRBD2
j_call: TRBJ2-3
clone_size: NA
cdr3_nt: TGTGCCACCCTTGAGCTGGGCGGGAGTTCAGATACGCAGTATTTT
cdr3_aa: CATLELGGSSDTQYF

v_call: TRBV10-3
d_call: TRBD1
j_call: TRBJ2-7
clone_size: NA
cdr3_nt: TGTGCCATCAGTGATTCCGGACAGGGGACCTCCTACGAGCAGTACTTC
cdr3_aa: CAISDSGQGTSYEQYF